Presented here are 20 T cell receptor beta chains from one specimen sequenced in a study of T cell responses to AZD1222 COVID-19 vaccine (dated by TCRdb to the early 2020s). The library came from the immunoSEQ multiplex PCR assay. TCRdb limited this immuneACCESS table to in-frame rearrangements with V and J called. A share of clones is missing; checked studies link under half to unresolved V genes, and the rest is unexplained. Recorded for this sample are 89,000 or so clones; 75% to 95% of them occurred a single time. The top ten constitute around a tenth of the sample. In light of the paper, this sample's time point label describes: about 28 days (+/-7) after the second vaccine dose. The starting material was peripheral blood, obtained 28 days after the second AZD1222 dose. The receptors originated from an adult who received the AZD1222 COVID-19 vaccine.

The chain joins TRBV27 to TRBJ2-3, with 7 bases matching TRBD2. Germline CDR1 MNHEY, CDR2 SMNVEV (reference sequence). With V trimmed by 6 bases and J by 0 bases, 6 bases remained unmatched. The CDR3 length is 15 residues. The chain's CDR3 is CASRRRETSTDTQYF. DNA of the CDR3: TGTGCCAGCAGGAGGCGGGAGACAAGCACAGATACGCAGTATTTT.

The chain joins TRBV6-6 to TRBJ1-2; maybe TRBD1 (5 bases). Trimming stripped 8 bases from V and 4 bases from J, with 14 bases between. CDR3 length: 13 residues. Germline V lookup: CDR1 MNHNY, CDR2 SVGAGI (reference sequence). Here the CDR3 DNA reads TGTGCCAGCGCGGCAGGGCCCCCCTATGGCTACACCTTC. It yields the protein CASAAGPPYGYTF.

The V call is TRBV29-1, the J call TRBJ2-1, with 11 bases lining up with TRBD2. The CDR3 sequence is 15 residues long. CDR1 and CDR2 from the germline V gene are SQVTM and ANQGSEA. After removal of 4 bases from V and 2 bases from J, the junction contained 4 bases not matched to a gene. In DNA form, the CDR3 reads TGCAGCGTTGGGTTAGCGGGAGGGCCCTACAATGAGCAGTTCTTC. Translation gives CSVGLAGGPYNEQFF.

V and J are TRBV11-3 and TRBJ2-1; 9 bases agree with TRBD1. Germline loops: CDR1 SGHNT, CDR2 YENEEA. Losses at the gene ends were 5 bases for V and 2 bases for J; bases not matched to a gene: 4. CDR3 length equals 15 residues. The CDR3 DNA is TGTGCCAGCAGCCCTGGACAGGGGACCTACAATGAGCAGTTCTTC. It yields the protein CASSPGQGTYNEQFF.

The chain has TRBV29-1 and TRBJ2-2, with 14 bases identical to TRBD2. The CDR3 has 16 residues. Germline CDR1 reads SQVTM; CDR2 reads ANQGSEA. V was pared by 4 bases and J by 6 bases, with 7 bases of the junction left unmatched. The CDR3 region has the DNA TGCAGCGTTGCCGGGACTAGCGGGAGTTCCGCCGGGGAGCTGTTTTTT. Translated: CSVAGTSGSSAGELFF.

J is TRBJ1-1 and V is TRBV11-2, with a possible D match to TRBD1 (6 bases). The germline V and J ends were trimmed by 1 base and 1 base, with 13 bases remaining between them. The germline gives CDR1 SGHAT, CDR2 FQNNGV. The CDR3 sequence is 16 residues long. The CDR3 DNA reads TGTGCCAGCAGCTTAGTACAACAGGGTAAGAACACTGAAGCTTTCTTT. Its translation is CASSLVQQGKNTEAFF.

This chain links TRBV3-1 (or the pseudogene TRBV3-2) with TRBJ2-2, with D possibly being TRBD1 or TRBD2 (5 bases each). There are 13 residues in the CDR3. The germline V gene has CDR1 LGHDT and CDR2 YNNKEL (reference sequence). V dropped 7 bases and J dropped 6 bases, with 12 bases sitting between them. CDR3 bases: TGTGCCAGCACCCAGGGAGTCCCCGGGGAGCTGTTTTTT. This sequence encodes CASTQGVPGELFF.

The chain recombines TRBV27 with TRBJ1-2; 9 bases match TRBD1. This CDR3 is 14 amino acids long. CDR1 is MNHEY and CDR2 is SMNVEV in the germline V gene (reference sequence). The junction had 9 bases not matched to a gene; V was cut back by 7 bases and J by 6 bases. CDR3 amino acids: CASIPTGGGDGYTF. Written as DNA, the CDR3 is TGTGCCAGCATCCCTACAGGGGGCGGAGATGGCTACACCTTC.

The chain uses TRBV14 and TRBJ2-1; the D is unclear. Germline CDR1 is SGHDN and CDR2 is FVKESK. This CDR3 contains 14 residues. Trimming removed 4 bases at V and 4 bases at J, with 11 bases between. The DNA of the CDR3 is TGTGCCAGCAGCCTCCCCGGTCTGTACAATGAGCAGTTCTTC. It translates to CASSLPGLYNEQFF. Together with reference TRBV14 and TRBJ2-1, the CDR3 gives the full variable domain: EAGVTQFPSHSVIEKGQTVTLRCDPISGHDNLYWYRRVMGKEIKFLLHFVKESKQDESGMPNNRFLAERTGGTYSTLKVQPAELEDSGVYFCASSLPGLYNEQFFGPGTRLTVL.

The V gene is TRBV30, the J gene TRBJ2-7; D is ambiguous. Germline assignment: CDR1 GTSNPN and CDR2 SVGIG (reference sequence). V lost 0 bases to trimming and J lost 7 bases, with 4 bases between them. The CDR3 loop spans 10 amino acids. CDR3 nucleotides: TGTGCCTGGAGTGTACGGGAGCAGTACTTC. Encoded protein: CAWSVREQYF.

The chain carries TRBV2 and TRBJ2-7; no definite D call. Per germline, CDR1 SNHLY and CDR2 FYNNEI. Trimming removed 6 bases at V and 4 bases at J, with 7 bases between. The CDR3 length is 11 residues. CDR3 DNA: TGTGCCAGCAGGATCGCTTACGAGCAGTACTTC. Amino acids: CASRIAYEQYF.

CDR3 protein: CASSPWDRTNYGYTF. In DNA, the CDR3 is TGTGCCAGCAGCCCCTGGGACAGAACCAACTATGGCTACACCTTC. The rearrangement links TRBV3-1 (or the pseudogene TRBV3-2) to TRBJ1-2; 7 nucleotides match TRBD1. The germline CDR1 and CDR2 sequences are LGHDT and YNNKEL (reference sequence). There are 15 residues in the CDR3. Trimming removed 4 bases from V and 2 bases from J; junction bases left unmatched: 7.

The chain has TRBV10-1 and TRBJ2-1; 8 positions agree with TRBD2. Germline CDR1 is WNHNN and CDR2 is SYGVQD (reference sequence). The V and J ends lost 4 bases and 0 bases, in that order; junction bases with no gene match: 5. This CDR3 comprises 16 residues. CDR3 nucleotide sequence: TGCGCCAGCAGTGGGGTGGCGGGGGGCTCCTACAATGAGCAGTTCTTC. Amino acid sequence: CASSGVAGGSYNEQFF.

J is TRBJ2-2 and V is TRBV5-4; tentatively, D is TRBD1 (6 bases). Germline V gene data show CDR1 as SGHNT and CDR2 as YYREEE (reference sequence). The V end was cut by 4 bases, the J end by 2 bases, with 12 bases between. This CDR3 has 15 amino acids. The DNA of the CDR3 is TGTGCCAGCAGCCCCGGACAGATTAACACCGGGGAGCTGTTTTTT. It codes for CASSPGQINTGELFF. The whole variable domain, remainder taken from reference TRBV5-4 and TRBJ2-2, is ETGVTQSPTHLIKTRGQQVTLRCSSQSGHNTVSWYQQALGQGPQFIFQYYREEENGRGNFPPRFSGLQFPNYSSELNVNALELDDSALYLCASSPGQINTGELFFGEGSRLTVL.

This chain joins TRBV18 and TRBJ2-7, with TRBD1 identical over 7 bases. The J segment lost 1 base and the V segment lost 4 bases, leaving 4 bases of the junction unmatched. There are 14 residues in the CDR3. CDR1 is KGHSH and CDR2 is LQKENI in the germline V gene. This CDR3 reads CASSLGQASYEQYF. CDR3 in DNA: TGTGCCAGCTCACTAGGACAGGCATCCTACGAGCAGTACTTC. The complete variable domain, with remaining parts taken from reference TRBV18 and TRBJ2-7, reads NAGVMQNPRHLVRRRGQEARLRCSPMKGHSHVYWYRQLPEEGLKFMVYLQKENIIDESGMPKERFSAEFPKEGPSILRIQQVVRGDSAAYFCASSLGQASYEQYFGPGTRLTVT.

The rearrangement links TRBV19 to TRBJ1-4; D is unresolved. The germline CDR1 and CDR2 sequences are LNHDA and SQIVND (reference sequence). The CDR3 runs to 15 residues. Trimming took 4 bases from V and 2 from J, leaving 11 bases between them. CDR3: CASSTIEWTNEKLFF. The CDR3 DNA is TGTGCCAGTAGTACGATAGAATGGACTAATGAAAAACTGTTTTTT.

J is TRBJ2-7 and V is TRBV10-1, with D maybe TRBD2 (5 bases). Germline CDR1 reads WNHNN; CDR2 reads SYGVQD (reference sequence). This CDR3 has 14 amino acids. The V end lost 2 bases, the J end lost 1 base, and 9 bases lay between the germline ends. CDR3 sequence: CASSEAGASYEQYF. CDR3 DNA sequence: TGCGCCAGCAGTGAGGCGGGTGCGTCCTACGAGCAGTACTTC.

The chain employs TRBV2 and TRBJ1-6, with 9 bases that match TRBD1. Per germline, CDR1 SNHLY and CDR2 FYNNEI. J lost 9 bases, V lost 3 bases, and 9 bases had no gene match. The CDR3 loop spans 16 amino acids. The CDR3 is CASSEGSRDRASPLHF. CDR3 sequence (DNA): TGTGCCAGCAGTGAGGGTAGCCGGGACAGGGCTTCACCCCTCCACTTT.

The genes are TRBV11-2 and TRBJ2-3, with D maybe TRBD2 (5 bases). CDR3 length equals 15 residues. Per the germline V gene, CDR1 is SGHAT and CDR2 is FQNNGV. The V and J ends lost 3 bases and 4 bases respectively, with 14 bases between them. The CDR3 loop is CASSFNTRTPDTQYF. The DNA of the CDR3 is TGTGCCAGCAGCTTTAACACTAGAACTCCAGATACGCAGTATTTT.

The gene calls are TRBV11-3 and TRBJ2-3; 14 positions match TRBD2. CDR1 is SGHNT, CDR2 YENEEA, per germline. The CDR3 is 17 amino acids. V lost 5 bases and J lost 5; bases outside the gene matches: 9. The CDR3 DNA reads TGTGCCAGCAGCCAGACTAGCGGGAGGGCCTATCTAGATACGCAGTATTTT. Protein sequence: CASSQTSGRAYLDTQYF.